Below, 7 T cell receptor beta chains from the same sample are listed, as sequenced in a study of T cell responses to AZD1222 COVID-19 vaccine. The assay was immunoSEQ multiplex PCR, and TCRdb's table has in-frame clones only and misses some. This table has over 110,000 clones, about 91% appearing once. Sequenced here: peripheral blood, sampled on day 0 of AZD1222 vaccination. These receptors all stem from an adult in good health.

The chain uses TRBV6-5 and TRBJ1-1; D is unclear. V dropped 7 bases and J dropped 1 base, with 13 bases sitting between them. The CDR3 is 14 residues long. The germline V gene has CDR1 MNHEY and CDR2 SVGAGI. CDR3 region: CASTLVAGNTEAFF. The CDR3 nucleotides read TGTGCCAGCACCCTGGTGGCAGGGAACACTGAAGCTTTCTTT.

The chain carries TRBV5-6 and TRBJ1-6, with 8 bases lining up with TRBD1. Per the germline V gene, CDR1 is SGHDT and CDR2 is YYEEEE. V shed 2 bases and J 9 bases; nucleotides not matched to a gene: 7. This CDR3 is 15 amino acids long. CDR3 sequence reads: CASSLGQGYFSPLHF. The CDR3 DNA reads as TGTGCCAGCAGCTTAGGACAGGGTTACTTTTCACCCCTCCACTTT.

This chain uses TRBV7-3 with TRBJ2-3; 15 bases map to TRBD2. Per the germline V gene, CDR1 is SGHTA and CDR2 is FQGTGA. This CDR3 has 15 residues. V was pared by 5 bases and J by 4 bases, with 1 base of the junction left unmatched. CDR3 nucleotides: TGTGCCAGCAGCCGGACTAGCGGGGGGGCAGATACGCAGTATTTT. It codes for CASSRTSGGADTQYF.

J is TRBJ1-2 and V is TRBV7-9; D possibly corresponds to TRBD1 (5 bases). Trimming shortened V by 6 bases and J by 7 bases, and 15 bases separated the two germline ends. The CDR3 has 13 residues. Germline V gene lookup returns CDR1 SEHNR and CDR2 FQNEAQ (reference sequence). CDR3 protein: CASSPGIQGGYTF. The CDR3 nucleotides read TGTGCCAGCAGTCCAGGGATCCAGGGTGGCTACACCTTC.

The rearrangement joins TRBV11-2 to TRBJ2-3; D is ambiguous. Per germline, CDR1 SGHAT and CDR2 FQNNGV. V gave up 5 bases and J gave up 4 bases, with 13 bases separating them. The CDR3 runs to 14 residues. The CDR3 loop is CASSTSRAADTQYF. The CDR3 region has the DNA TGTGCCAGCAGCACCTCAAGGGCCGCAGATACGCAGTATTTT.

The V call is TRBV12-5, the J call TRBJ1-3; the D is unclear. Deletions cut 1 base from V and 0 bases from J, with 4 bases between. The CDR3 loop spans 14 amino acids. Per germline, CDR1 LGHNT and CDR2 FRNRAP. CDR3 region: CASGLGLSGNTIYF. CDR3 DNA: TGTGCTAGTGGTTTGGGCCTCTCTGGAAACACCATATATTTT.

The chain's CDR3 is CAIRRAGVRNEQFF. The CDR3 nucleotides read TGTGCCATCAGGAGAGCGGGAGTTAGGAATGAGCAGTTCTTC. The chain recombines TRBV10-3 with TRBJ2-1; TRBD2 aligns across 8 bases. Germline assignment: CDR1 ENHRY and CDR2 SYGVKD. The junction had 8 bases not matched to a gene; V was cut back by 6 bases and J by 7 bases. The CDR3 extends over 14 amino acids.